This TCR beta chain was found in a study of blood T cell repertoires in COVID-19. Whole-study context: Italy, Spain and the United States were the sources of the convalescent and acute COVID-19 samples.

V was shortened by 5 bases and J by 4 bases, with 14 bases between the two germline ends. The length of the CDR3 is 14 residues. Germline assignment: CDR1 SGHTA and CDR2 FQGTGA. The repertoire was sequenced with immunoSEQ multiplex PCR; TCRdb's copy has only in-frame clones and lacks some. The data contain 110,000 to 150,000 clones, roughly 80% of them singletons. Sequencing input: peripheral blood. The sequence was obtained from a human donor in a cohort sampled during active COVID-19. This chain joins TRBV7-3 and TRBJ1-1; no firm D call. CDR3 nucleotides: TGTGCCAGCAGCCCCTCAGTTGGCGGCACTGAAGCTTTCTTT. Translation gives CASSPSVGGTEAFF.